This is a list of T cell receptor beta chains from one sample in a study of cytomegalovirus exposure and HLA in healthy donors. Sequenced by immunoSEQ multiplex PCR; TCRdb stores in-frame clones only, minus some. The table includes around 75,000 clones, around 82% detected once. Sequenced: PBMCs. These receptors originate from a man aged 40-49 years in good health and CMV-seronegative. CDR3s include the opening cysteine and the closing phenylalanine or tryptophan. Each record gives: J gene, V gene, D gene, CDR3 DNA, CDR3 protein. The D gene is left open where the match is weak.

TRBJ1-6 TRBV4-3 . TGCGCCAGCAGCCACAAAACATCCAGGGGTTACGATTCACCCCTCCACTTT CASSHKTSRGYDSPLHF
TRBJ1-2 TRBV7-9 . TGTGCCAGCAGCCCAGAGGCGGGCGCTAACTATGGCTACACCTTC CASSPEAGANYGYTF
TRBJ2-7 TRBV7-2 . TGTGCCAGCAGCTTTGTGGACAACTCCTACGAGCAGTACTTC CASSFVDNSYEQYF
TRBJ2-5 TRBV5-1 . TGCGCCAGCAGCTTGCGGGCGGGGCACCAAGAGACCCAGTACTTC CASSLRAGHQETQYF
TRBJ2-7 TRBV19 . TGTGCCAGTAGTATGTTGGGCAGCTTTTACGAGCAGTACTTC CASSMLGSFYEQYF
TRBJ2-2 TRBV7-2 . TGTGCCAGCACCAAAAGAGGGGGGAACACCGGGGAGCTGTTTTTT CASTKRGGNTGELFF
TRBJ1-2 TRBV6-5 TRBD1 TGTGCCAGCAGCCGGGACAGTCGATTAAACTATGGCTACACCTTC CASSRDSRLNYGYTF
TRBJ2-5 TRBV6-5 TRBD1 TGTGCCAGCACCCCGACAGGGTACCAAGAGACCCAGTACTTC CASTPTGYQETQYF
TRBJ1-1 TRBV27 . TGTGCCAGCAGAGGACAGTTGGGATCTGAAGCTTTCTTT CASRGQLGSEAFF
TRBJ2-7 TRBV6-6 TRBD2 TGTGCCAGCAGTTACTCGAGCGGCGGGGGGCGAAACGAGCAGTACTTC CASSYSSGGGRNEQYF